The text below deals with one T cell receptor beta chain. Method: immunoSEQ multiplex PCR; TCRdb's copy keeps in-frame clones and lacks some. The data hold approximately 470,000 clones, with around 90% observed a single time. The data were obtained in a study of blood T cell repertoires in COVID-19. Whole-study context: Sample material is recorded as cDNA or gDNA derived from T cells, B-cell-depleted T cells, or PBMCs.

Assignment of participants to cohorts was predicated upon participant-reported clinical history. Resolution of symptoms, clearance, or two negative PCRs was present in recovered Cohort 3 donors. V was clipped by 2 bases and J by 5 bases; unmatched bases: 4. CDR3 length: 15 residues. CDR1 and CDR2 (germline): MNHEY, SVGAGI. The rearrangement uses TRBV6-5 and TRBJ2-3; 10 nucleotides align to TRBD2. The sequence was obtained from a woman aged 18-35 years who had recovered from COVID-19. The sequencing sample was made of PBMCs or T cells enriched from blood (not recorded which). Here the CDR3 DNA reads TGTGCCAGCAGTTACGAAGCGGGGGGGTTAGATACGCAGTATTTT. This codes for CASSYEAGGLDTQYF.